Following are 27 T cell receptor beta chains from one sample sequenced in a study of blood T cell repertoires in COVID-19. Assay: immunoSEQ multiplex PCR; the TCRdb copy retains only in-frame clones and omits some. The table includes more than 200,000 clones, roughly 83% detected once. The sample was peripheral blood. These receptors were collected from a man aged 35 to 55 with acute or convalescent COVID-19.

The chain combines TRBV20-1 with TRBJ1-1, with D unclear. CDR1 is DFQATT, CDR2 SNEGSKA, per germline (reference sequence). V lost 3 bases and J lost 0, with 8 bases in between. CDR3 length: 13 amino acids. CDR3 protein: CSASRLMNTEAFF. The CDR3, as DNA: TGCAGTGCTAGTCGGTTAATGAACACTGAAGCTTTCTTT.

V gene TRBV3-1 (or the pseudogene TRBV3-2) combines with J gene TRBJ1-1, with D possibly matching TRBD1 (6 bases). Germline assignment: CDR1 LGHDT and CDR2 YNNKEL (reference sequence). The V gene lost 4 bases and the J gene lost 2 bases, with 11 bases spanning the gap. CDR3 size: 14 residues. The CDR3 loop reads CASSPTGQNTEAFF. Written as DNA, the CDR3 is TGTGCCAGCAGCCCTACGGGACAAAACACTGAAGCTTTCTTT.

The V call is TRBV7-2, the J call TRBJ1-2, with TRBD1 matching 7 bases. V dropped 5 bases and J dropped 7; count of bases not matched to a gene: 16. The CDR3 covers 16 residues. Germline V gene sequence: CDR1 SGHTA, CDR2 FQGNSA. The DNA for the CDR3 is TGTGCCAGCAGCCACGAGCCGGGACAGTTTGTGGGTGGCTACACCTTC. Translated, it gives CASSHEPGQFVGGYTF.

The V call is TRBV28, the J call TRBJ1-5; 7 bases are shared with TRBD1. CDR3 length: 15 residues. Unmatched junction bases numbered 8, after V lost 6 bases and J lost 3 bases. Germline V gives CDR1 MDHEN, CDR2 SYDVKM. The DNA of the CDR3 is TGTGCCAGCAGCAGGGACAGAGCTTTCAATCAGCCCCAGCATTTT. It specifies CASSRDRAFNQPQHF.

This clone showed up just once. The rearrangement joins TRBV19 to TRBJ2-7; 9 nucleotides match TRBD2. V shed 5 bases and J 12 bases; nucleotides not matched to a gene: 8. CDR3 size: 12 residues. Germline CDR1 is LNHDA and CDR2 is SQIVND (reference sequence). The CDR3 DNA is TGTGCCAGTAGTGAATCTAGCGGGACGGTGTACTTC. Protein: CASSESSGTVYF. The full variable domain, in which reference TRBV19 and TRBJ2-7 provide the parts outside the CDR3, is DGGITQSPKYLFRKEGQNVTLSCEQNLNHDAMYWYRQDPGQGLRLIYYSQIVNDFQKGDIAEGYSVSREKKESFPLTVTSAQKNPTAFYLCASSESSGTVYFGPGTRLTVT.

This chain links TRBV15 with TRBJ1-6; D gene unclear. Germline CDR1 and CDR2: LNHNV and YYDKDF (reference sequence). The CDR3 sequence is 12 residues long. V lost 0 bases and J lost 10, with 4 bases in between. The DNA of the CDR3 is TGTGCCACCAGCAGAGATTCGTCACCCCTCCACTTT. Protein product: CATSRDSSPLHF.

The CDR3 sequence: CASSIQGEGGYTF. The CDR3 DNA reads as TGTGCCAGCAGTATACAGGGGGAAGGTGGCTACACCTTC. The rearrangement joins TRBV12-3 or TRBV12-4 to TRBJ1-2, with 8 bases matching TRBD1. The junction had 6 bases not matched to a gene; V was cut back by 5 bases and J by 7 bases. The CDR3 is 13 residues long.

The chain uses TRBV27 and TRBJ2-7, with TRBD1 matching 7 bases. This CDR3 has 15 residues. Germline V gene sequence: CDR1 MNHEY, CDR2 SMNVEV (reference sequence). Trimming took 6 bases from V and 0 from J; bases not matched to a gene: 8. The CDR3 region is CASSRTGTVSYEQYF. The CDR3 coding sequence is TGTGCCAGCAGCCGGACCGGGACAGTCTCCTACGAGCAGTACTTC.

CDR3 amino acids: CASSLANGFGQYF. The CDR3, as DNA: TGTGCCAGCAGCTTGGCCAACGGGTTCGGGCAGTATTTT. V usage is TRBV5-8 and J usage is TRBJ2-3, with D unresolved. V dropped 0 bases and J dropped 11 bases, with 13 bases sitting between them. This CDR3 is built from 13 residues. Germline V CDR1 and CDR2: SGHTS, YDEGEE. Together with reference TRBV5-8 and TRBJ2-3, the CDR3 gives the full variable domain: EAGVTQSPTHLIKTRGQQATLRCSPISGHTSVYWYQQALGLGLQFLLWYDEGEERNRGNFPPRFSGRQFPNYSSELNVNALELEDSALYLCASSLANGFGQYFGPGTRLTVL.

The gene calls are TRBV3-1 (or the pseudogene TRBV3-2) and TRBJ2-1, with D perhaps matching TRBD1 (6 bases). Trimming stripped 6 bases from V and 0 bases from J, with 12 bases between. Germline CDR1 reads LGHDT; CDR2 reads YNNKEL (reference sequence). This CDR3 region has 15 residues. For the CDR3, the DNA is TGTGCCAGCAGGGTATGGACAGACTCCTACAATGAGCAGTTCTTC. As protein: CASRVWTDSYNEQFF.

The rearrangement links TRBV3-1 (or the pseudogene TRBV3-2) to TRBJ1-5; D not certain. The germline gives CDR1 LGHDT, CDR2 YNNKEL (reference sequence). The length of the CDR3 is 15 residues. V lost 2 bases to trimming and J lost 7 bases, with 15 bases between them. Here the CDR3 reads CASSQSFSRAQPQHF. The CDR3 DNA follows: TGTGCCAGCAGCCAATCTTTCTCGAGAGCCCAGCCCCAGCATTTT.

The chain couples TRBV15 to TRBJ1-3; D is uncertain. The germline gives CDR1 LNHNV, CDR2 YYDKDF (reference sequence). The CDR3 is 16 amino acids. The V end was cut by 1 base, the J end by 0 bases, with 10 bases between. CDR3 in amino acids: CATSRGLFNSGNTIYF. In DNA, the CDR3 is TGTGCCACCAGCAGAGGCCTATTCAACTCTGGAAACACCATATATTTT.

The V and J genes are TRBV18 and TRBJ2-5; unclear D gene. The CDR3 extends over 12 amino acids. V was cut by 3 bases and J by 4 bases, with 6 bases left in between. CDR1 KGHSH and CDR2 LQKENI come from the germline V gene. CDR3: CASSPPGETQYF. The CDR3 DNA is TGTGCCAGCTCACCCCCCGGAGAGACCCAGTACTTC. Full variable domain (outside the CDR3, taken from reference TRBV18 and TRBJ2-5): NAGVMQNPRHLVRRRGQEARLRCSPMKGHSHVYWYRQLPEEGLKFMVYLQKENIIDESGMPKERFSAEFPKEGPSILRIQQVVRGDSAAYFCASSPPGETQYFGPGTRLLVL.

This clone turned up a few times. The chain joins TRBV7-9 to TRBJ1-5, with 10 bases that match TRBD1. The CDR3 runs 17 residues. The V gene end was trimmed by 5 bases and the J gene end by 0 bases; junction bases not matched to a gene: 7. Germline V gene lookup returns CDR1 SEHNR and CDR2 FQNEAQ (reference sequence). The CDR3 DNA reads as TGTGCCAGCAGCGACGGGACAGGGGCAGATAGCAATCAGCCCCAGCATTTT. The encoded protein is CASSDGTGADSNQPQHF.

V is TRBV18 and J is TRBJ2-3; no definite D call. Trimming left V 0 bases short and J 1 base short, with 5 bases between. Germline V gives CDR1 KGHSH, CDR2 LQKENI. The CDR3 sequence is 14 residues long. In DNA form, the CDR3 reads TGTGCCAGCTCACCACCGTCAGGCACAGATACGCAGTATTTT. This codes for CASSPPSGTDTQYF.

V usage is TRBV6-2 or TRBV6-3 and J usage is TRBJ2-7, with D possibly TRBD1 on 6 matching bases. The V and J ends lost 2 bases and 0 bases respectively, with 14 bases between them. This CDR3 is 16 amino acids long. CDR1 and CDR2 from the germline V gene are MNHEY and SVGEGT. CDR3: CASSYRRTVVSYEQYF. CDR3 sequence (DNA): TGTGCCAGCAGTTACCGACGGACAGTAGTCTCCTACGAGCAGTACTTC.

This clone was observed a few times. This chain uses TRBV30 with TRBJ1-2; TRBD1 matches at 9 bases. The CDR3 has 13 amino acids. The J segment lost 4 bases and the V segment lost 6 bases, leaving 6 bases of the junction unmatched. Germline V gene sequence: CDR1 GTSNPN, CDR2 SVGIG (reference sequence). The CDR3 region has the DNA TGTGCCTGCGGGACAGGGACATTCTATGGCTACACCTTC. Protein sequence: CACGTGTFYGYTF.

This clone came up a few times. J is TRBJ2-5 and V is TRBV29-1; no clear D gene. CDR3 length: 14 amino acids. Germline loops: CDR1 SQVTM, CDR2 ANQGSEA. Trimming stripped 0 bases from V and 0 bases from J, with 8 bases between. CDR3 loop: CSVEDPRYQETQYF. CDR3 sequence (DNA): TGCAGCGTTGAAGATCCCAGGTACCAAGAGACCCAGTACTTC.

V and J are TRBV18 and TRBJ1-4, with 10 positions matching TRBD1. CDR3 length equals 14 residues. The germline V gene has CDR1 KGHSH and CDR2 LQKENI. Losses at the gene ends were 7 bases for V and 7 bases for J; bases not matched to a gene: 6. CDR3 nucleotide sequence: TGTGCCAGCTTTCCGGGACAGGGGATTGAAAAACTGTTTTTT. This translates into CASFPGQGIEKLFF.

The genes are TRBV30 and TRBJ2-2; no firm D call. Trimming left V 0 bases short and J 8 bases short, with 7 bases between. CDR3 size: 12 residues. The germline CDR1 and CDR2 sequences are GTSNPN and SVGIG (reference sequence). The CDR3 protein is CAWSVSSGELFF. In DNA form, the CDR3 reads TGTGCCTGGAGTGTATCGAGTGGGGAGCTGTTTTTT.

The rearrangement links TRBV6-5 to TRBJ1-1; D may be TRBD1 (5 bases). With 2 bases removed from V and 1 base from J, the gap between germline ends came to 14 bases. The CDR3 is 16 amino acids. CDR1 is MNHEY, CDR2 SVGAGI, per germline. The CDR3 sequence is CASSYRSGTANTEAFF. Here the CDR3 DNA reads TGTGCCAGCAGTTACCGCAGCGGGACTGCGAACACTGAAGCTTTCTTT.

The chain is built from TRBV4-2 and TRBJ1-4, with D perhaps TRBD1 (5 bases). V was pared by 2 bases and J by 0 bases, with 10 bases between. Germline V gene lookup returns CDR1 LGHNA and CDR2 YNFKEQ. The CDR3 extends over 16 amino acids. Written as DNA, the CDR3 is TGTGCCAGCAGCCAACAGGGTACCTCAACTAATGAAAAACTGTTTTTT. Translating gives CASSQQGTSTNEKLFF.

The chain joins TRBV28 to TRBJ1-2; 12 bases are a match to TRBD1. V dropped 3 bases and J dropped 2; count of bases not matched to a gene: 10. The CDR3 contains 18 residues. CDR1 is MDHEN, CDR2 SYDVKM, per germline. The CDR3 sequence: CASSLAGQGAGANYGYTF. CDR3 in DNA: TGTGCCAGCAGTTTGGCGGGACAGGGGGCCGGGGCGAACTATGGCTACACCTTC.

The chain joins TRBV5-1 to TRBJ2-5; 8 bases fit TRBD2. The CDR3 totals 13 residues. Germline lookup yields CDR1 SGHRS and CDR2 YFSETQ. After removal of 4 bases from V and 4 bases from J, the junction contained 3 bases not matched to a gene. The DNA of the CDR3 is TGCGCCAGCAGCCCCGGGACTAGAGAGACCCAGTACTTC. Its protein is CASSPGTRETQYF.

V is TRBV5-4 and J is TRBJ2-5; weak D call: TRBD2 (5 bases). CDR1 and CDR2 (germline): SGHNT, YYREEE (reference sequence). The V and J ends lost 4 bases and 5 bases respectively, with 15 bases between them. CDR3 length: 14 amino acids. The CDR3 loop is CASSTPGVEETQYF. The CDR3 coding sequence is TGTGCCAGCAGCACCCCCGGGGTGGAGGAGACCCAGTACTTC.

The J gene is TRBJ2-7, the V gene TRBV7-2; D possibly corresponds to TRBD1 (5 bases). V gave up 3 bases and J gave up 4 bases, with 10 bases separating them. Germline assignment: CDR1 SGHTA and CDR2 FQGNSA. CDR3 size: 13 residues. CDR3 coding DNA: TGTGCCAGCAGCTTCAGCAGGGCTTACGAGCAGTACTTC. Its translation is CASSFSRAYEQYF.

The V gene is TRBV4-1, the J gene TRBJ2-3; perhaps TRBD1 as D (6 bases). Trimming stripped 0 bases from V and 3 bases from J, with 13 bases between. From germline, CDR1 is MGHRA and CDR2 YSYEKL. The CDR3 sequence is 16 residues long. CDR3 in amino acids: CASSQDLRGSTDTQYF. CDR3 coding DNA: TGCGCCAGCAGCCAAGATCTCAGGGGTTCGACAGATACGCAGTATTTT.